Included here is one T cell receptor beta chain sequence, with context. This specimen belongs to a study of blood T cell repertoires in COVID-19. Participants were aged about 18 to 89 years from around 25 US areas. Assay used: immunoSEQ multiplex PCR; TCRdb lists only in-frame clones, some missing. This table has 250,000 to 300,000 clones, roughly 80% appearing once. CDR3 length: 14 residues. Germline V gives CDR1 KGHSH, CDR2 LQKENI. The germline V and J ends were trimmed by 1 base and 3 bases, with 10 bases remaining between them. The sequenced sample consisted of PBMCs or T cells enriched from blood (not recorded which). The genes are TRBV18 and TRBJ2-7, with D perhaps matching TRBD2 (5 bases). This TCR came from a man aged 35 to 55 who had been exposed to COVID-19. CDR3 nucleotide sequence: TGTGCCAGCTCACCACAGGACTCATTCTACGAGCAGTACTTC. It yields the protein CASSPQDSFYEQYF.